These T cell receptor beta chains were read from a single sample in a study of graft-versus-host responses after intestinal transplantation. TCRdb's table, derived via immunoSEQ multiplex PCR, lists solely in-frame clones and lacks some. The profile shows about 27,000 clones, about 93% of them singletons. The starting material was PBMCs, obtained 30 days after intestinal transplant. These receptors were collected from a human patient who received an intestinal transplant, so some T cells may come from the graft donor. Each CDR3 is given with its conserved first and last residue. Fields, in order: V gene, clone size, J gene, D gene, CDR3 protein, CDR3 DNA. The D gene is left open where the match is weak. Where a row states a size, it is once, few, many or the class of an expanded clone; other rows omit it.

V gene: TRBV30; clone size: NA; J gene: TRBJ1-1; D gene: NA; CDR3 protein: CAWRTNTEAFF; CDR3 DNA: TGTGCCTGGAGGACGAACACTGAAGCTTTCTTT
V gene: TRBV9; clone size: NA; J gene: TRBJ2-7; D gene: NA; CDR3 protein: CASSVDGRLNYEQYF; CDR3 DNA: TGTGCCAGCAGCGTAGATGGCAGACTGAACTACGAGCAGTACTTC
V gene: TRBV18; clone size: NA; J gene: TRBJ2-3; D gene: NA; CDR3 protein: CASSKDSTDTQYF; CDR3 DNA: TGTGCCAGCTCGAAAGACAGCACAGATACGCAGTATTTT
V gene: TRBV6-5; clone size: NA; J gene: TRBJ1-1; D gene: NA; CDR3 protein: CASSSGVLDTEAFF; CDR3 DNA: TGTGCCAGCAGCTCGGGGGTCCTGGACACTGAAGCTTTCTTT
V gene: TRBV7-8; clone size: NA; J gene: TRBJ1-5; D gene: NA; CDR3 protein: CASSLEVQPQHF; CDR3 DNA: TGTGCCAGCAGCTTAGAGGTTCAGCCCCAGCATTTT
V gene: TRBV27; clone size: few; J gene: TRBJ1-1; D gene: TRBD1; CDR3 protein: CASSGQGNTEAFF; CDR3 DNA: TGTGCCAGCAGCGGACAGGGGAACACTGAAGCTTTCTTT
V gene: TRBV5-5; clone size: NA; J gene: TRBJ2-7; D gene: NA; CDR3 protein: CASSSTGTYEQYF; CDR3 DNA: TGTGCCAGCAGCTCTACCGGGACGTACGAGCAGTACTTC
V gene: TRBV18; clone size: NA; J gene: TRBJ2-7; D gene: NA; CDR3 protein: CASSPIRGYEQYF; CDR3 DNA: TGTGCCAGCTCACCAATCCGCGGCTACGAGCAGTACTTC
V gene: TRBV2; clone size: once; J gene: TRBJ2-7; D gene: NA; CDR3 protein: CASSAQGLLSYEQYF; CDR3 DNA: TGTGCCAGCAGCGCACAGGGTCTCCTCTCCTACGAGCAGTACTTC
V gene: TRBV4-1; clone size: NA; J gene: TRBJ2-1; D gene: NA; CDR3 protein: CASSPSGLLRDEQFF; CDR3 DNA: TGCGCCAGCAGCCCATCAGGACTGCTAAGGGATGAGCAGTTCTTC
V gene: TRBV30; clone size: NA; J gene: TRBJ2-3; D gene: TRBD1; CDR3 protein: CAWRQGAWDTQYF; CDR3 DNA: TGTGCCTGGAGACAGGGGGCATGGGATACGCAGTATTTT
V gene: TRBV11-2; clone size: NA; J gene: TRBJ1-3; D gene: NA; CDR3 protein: CASSLEGSTGNTIYF; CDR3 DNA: TGTGCCAGCAGCTTAGAAGGGTCTACTGGAAACACCATATATTTT
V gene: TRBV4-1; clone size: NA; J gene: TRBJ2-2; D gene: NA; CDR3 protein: CASSQGTAPGELFF; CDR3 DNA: TGCGCCAGCAGCCAAGGAACGGCCCCCGGGGAGCTGTTTTTT
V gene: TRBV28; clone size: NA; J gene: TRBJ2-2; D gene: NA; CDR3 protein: CASSLGPNTGELFF; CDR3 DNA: TGTGCCAGCAGTTTAGGTCCGAACACCGGGGAGCTGTTTTTT
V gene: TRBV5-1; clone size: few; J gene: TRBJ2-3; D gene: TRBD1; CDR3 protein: CASSPDRGKPTDTQYF; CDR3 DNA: TGCGCCAGCAGCCCAGACAGGGGGAAACCCACAGATACGCAGTATTTT
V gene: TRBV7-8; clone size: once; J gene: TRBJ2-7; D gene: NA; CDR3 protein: CASSLERVGPPSYEQYF; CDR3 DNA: TGTGCCAGCAGCTTAGAGAGGGTAGGGCCCCCTTCCTACGAGCAGTACTTC
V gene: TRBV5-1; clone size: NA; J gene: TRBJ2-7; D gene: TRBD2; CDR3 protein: CASSVPRSGSRYEQYF; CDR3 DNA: TGCGCCAGCAGCGTACCTAGAAGCGGGAGTAGGTACGAGCAGTACTTC
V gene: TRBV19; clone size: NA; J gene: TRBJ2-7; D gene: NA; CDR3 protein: CASSISRGYEQYF; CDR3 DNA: TGTGCCAGTAGTATATCACGGGGTTACGAGCAGTACTTC
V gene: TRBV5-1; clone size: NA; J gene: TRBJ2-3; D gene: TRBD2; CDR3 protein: CASSGLADLGDTQYF; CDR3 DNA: TGCGCCAGCAGCGGACTAGCGGACTTGGGGGATACGCAGTATTTT
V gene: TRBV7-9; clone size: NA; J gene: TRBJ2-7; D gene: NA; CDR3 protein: CASSFGSYEQYF; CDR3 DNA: TGTGCCAGCAGCTTTGGCAGCTACGAGCAGTACTTC
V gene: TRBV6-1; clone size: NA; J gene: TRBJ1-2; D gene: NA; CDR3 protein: CASSRTGLDGYTF; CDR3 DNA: TGTGCCAGCAGTCGCACAGGGTTAGATGGCTACACCTTC
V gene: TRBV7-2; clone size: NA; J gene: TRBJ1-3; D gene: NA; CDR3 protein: CASRGRGPGNTIYF; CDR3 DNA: TGTGCCAGCAGAGGACGCGGACCTGGAAACACCATATATTTT
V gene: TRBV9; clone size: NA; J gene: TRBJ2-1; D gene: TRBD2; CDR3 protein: CASSPPGLAGAVEQFF; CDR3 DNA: TGTGCCAGCAGCCCCCCGGGGCTAGCGGGGGCGGTTGAGCAGTTCTTC
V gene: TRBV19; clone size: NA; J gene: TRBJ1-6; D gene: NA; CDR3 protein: CASRNGGLRSYNSPLHF; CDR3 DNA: TGTGCCAGTAGAAATGGAGGACTGCGCTCCTATAATTCACCCCTCCACTTT
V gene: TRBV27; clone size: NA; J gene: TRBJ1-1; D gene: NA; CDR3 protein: CASSPRDRGVNTEAFF; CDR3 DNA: TGTGCCAGCAGTCCTCGGGACCGAGGAGTGAACACTGAAGCTTTCTTT